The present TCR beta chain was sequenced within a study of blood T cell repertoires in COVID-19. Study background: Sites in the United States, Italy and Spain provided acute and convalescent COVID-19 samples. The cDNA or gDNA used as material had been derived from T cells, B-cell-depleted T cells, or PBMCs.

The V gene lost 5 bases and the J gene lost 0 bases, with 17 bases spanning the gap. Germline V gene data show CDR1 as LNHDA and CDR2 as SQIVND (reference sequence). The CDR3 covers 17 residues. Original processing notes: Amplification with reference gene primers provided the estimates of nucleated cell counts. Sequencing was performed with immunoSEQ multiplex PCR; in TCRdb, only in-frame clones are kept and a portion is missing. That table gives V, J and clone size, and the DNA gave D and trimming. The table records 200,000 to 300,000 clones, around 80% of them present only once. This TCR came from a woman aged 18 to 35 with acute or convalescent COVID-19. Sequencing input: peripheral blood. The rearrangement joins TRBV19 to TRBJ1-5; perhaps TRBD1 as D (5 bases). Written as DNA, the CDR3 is TGTGCCAGTAGTCGGATGGGGCCGGCGTTTAGCAATCAGCCCCAGCATTTT. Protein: CASSRMGPAFSNQPQHF.